A single T cell receptor (beta chain) is shown here with its context. This CDR3 spans 13 amino acids. V lost 3 bases and J lost 5, with 9 bases in between. The germline V gene has CDR1 LNHDA and CDR2 SQIVND (reference sequence). While infection was still active, Seattle patients were enrolled and then followed longitudinally. This sample is drawn from a study of blood T cell repertoires in COVID-19. Overall study context: Material from acute and convalescent COVID-19 was sourced from the United States, Italy and Spain. Nucleic acid was either cDNA or gDNA, and it came from T cells, B-cell-depleted T cells, or PBMCs.

Methods used by the authors: Using reference gene primer amplification, nucleated cell counts were estimated. Measured with immunoSEQ multiplex PCR; TCRdb has only the in-frame clones, and not every one. The V and J calls and clone size were taken over from that table, and D and trimming were inferred from the DNA. The table records about 270,000 clones, 86% of them present only once. The TCR originated in a woman aged 25 to 45 with COVID-19, enrolled during active disease. V usage is TRBV19 and J usage is TRBJ2-3; D uncertain. The sequenced sample consisted of peripheral blood. In nucleotides, the CDR3 is TGTGCCAGTAGTATTGGAGCTTTAGATACGCAGTATTTT. It specifies CASSIGALDTQYF. The full variable domain, its missing parts supplied by reference TRBV19 and TRBJ2-3, is DGGITQSPKYLFRKEGQNVTLSCEQNLNHDAMYWYRQDPGQGLRLIYYSQIVNDFQKGDIAEGYSVSREKKESFPLTVTSAQKNPTAFYLCASSIGALDTQYFGPGTRLTVL.